The 18 T cell receptor beta chains reported below all come from one sample, sequenced in a study of blood T cells in healthy people across ages. Using a J-beta primer mix together with a sample-barcoded 5' primer, a second PCR was run for about 6 to 11 cycles. TCRdb reprocessed the 5' RACE reads via MiXCR and lists one record per CDR3 protein. The table records under 750,000 distinct CDR3 sequences, 47% of them present only once. The sample taken for sequencing was blood. Receptors were obtained from a man older than 75 in good health.

This clonotype was observed a few times. The V and J genes are TRBV27 and TRBJ2-7; the D is unclear. V was pared by 5 bases and J by 2 bases, with 13 bases between. The CDR3 loop spans 14 amino acids. Germline V lookup: CDR1 MNHEY, CDR2 SMNVEV (reference sequence). CDR3 amino acids: CASSLGPPTYEQYF. In nucleotides, the CDR3 is TGTGCCAGCAGTCTCGGACCACCCACCTACGAGCAGTACTTC.

This clonotype has only a few counts. The chain couples TRBV18 to TRBJ2-1, with TRBD2 matching over 8 bases. The V segment lost 2 bases and the J segment 9 bases; nucleotides outside the gene matches: 12. The CDR3 is 16 amino acids. Germline V gene sequence: CDR1 KGHSH, CDR2 LQKENI. The CDR3 region has the DNA TGTGCCAGCTCACCATCGGTCAGCGGGAGTGGGGGTGAGCAGTTCTTC. Translated: CASSPSVSGSGGEQFF. The full variable domain, its missing parts supplied by reference TRBV18 and TRBJ2-1, is NAGVMQNPRHLVRRRGQEARLRCSPMKGHSHVYWYRQLPEEGLKFMVYLQKENIIDESGMPKERFSAEFPKEGPSILRIQQVVRGDSAAYFCASSPSVSGSGGEQFFGPGTRLTVL.

The chain couples TRBV28 to TRBJ2-3; D not certain. Trimming left V 3 bases short and J 2 bases short, with 9 bases between. The CDR3 has 14 residues. CDR1 is MDHEN and CDR2 is SYDVKM in the germline V gene. The CDR3 sequence: CASSFSPSTDTQYF. The CDR3 DNA sequence: TGTGCCAGCAGTTTTAGCCCTTCCACAGATACGCAGTATTTT.

In the case of this clonotype: One end of the junction varies from germline; a read error may be responsible. This chain connects TRBV11-2 to TRBJ2-7; no definite D call. The germline CDR1 and CDR2 sequences are SGHAT and FQNNGV. CDR3 length: 14 residues. CDR3 region: CASSVDVAGGEQYF. In nucleotides, the CDR3 is TGTGCCAGCAGCGTAGATGTGGCAGGTGGCGAGCAGTACTTC.

CDR3: CASSSTGEALYGYTF. CDR3 in DNA: TGTGCCAGCAGTTCGACAGGGGAAGCCCTCTATGGCTACACCTTC. The J gene is TRBJ1-2, the V gene TRBV28, with 8 bases fitting TRBD1. CDR3 length: 15 residues. Germline CDR1 MDHEN, CDR2 SYDVKM. The junction had 8 bases not matched to a gene; V was cut back by 4 bases and J by 4 bases.

This clonotype has a handful of counts. This CDR3 is CASSRTSGRINEQYF. CDR3 sequence (DNA): TGTGCCAGCAGCCGGACTAGCGGGAGGATCAACGAGCAGTACTTC. The V call is TRBV28, the J call TRBJ2-5; TRBD2 aligns across 14 bases. The better agreement between TRBJ2-7 and the DNA end casts doubt on the J call. Germline CDR1 and CDR2: MDHEN and SYDVKM. The CDR3 is made up of 15 amino acids.

V is TRBV9 and J is TRBJ2-1, with D hard to call. V lost 3 bases to trimming and J lost 6 bases, with 13 bases between them. CDR1 is SGDLS, CDR2 YYNGEE, per germline. CDR3 length equals 14 residues. The CDR3 nucleotides are TGTGCCAGCAGCGCGTGGACCTCGGGCAATGAGCAGTTCTTC. This sequence encodes CASSAWTSGNEQFF.

The V and J genes are TRBV30 and TRBJ1-5; TRBD1 matches 7 bases. The germline V gene encodes CDR1 GTSNPN and CDR2 SVGIG (reference sequence). V lost 2 bases to trimming and J lost 0 bases; unmatched junction nucleotides: 10. The CDR3 runs 17 residues. The CDR3 here is CAWSPRRDSFSNQPQHF. In DNA form, the CDR3 reads TGTGCCTGGAGTCCACGCCGGGACAGTTTTAGCAATCAGCCCCAGCATTTT.

The chain has TRBV20-1 and TRBJ2-5; 14 positions agree with TRBD2. The CDR3 has 18 amino acids. Germline lookup yields CDR1 DFQATT and CDR2 SNEGSKA (reference sequence). Unmatched junction bases numbered 11, after V lost 0 bases and J lost 5 bases. The CDR3 DNA follows: TGCAGTGCTAGAGATCGCTTGGGGACTAGCGGGAGCTCGGAGACCCAGTACTTC. Residues: CSARDRLGTSGSSETQYF.

This clonotype has only a few counts. The chain is built from TRBV9 and TRBJ2-3, with D perhaps assigned TRBD1 or TRBD2 (5 bases each). There are 14 residues in the CDR3. CDR1 is SGDLS, CDR2 YYNGEE, per germline. The V and J ends lost 2 bases and 5 bases respectively, with 12 bases between them. CDR3 nucleotides: TGTGCCAGCAGCGTTGGGGGATCGGTAGATACGCAGTATTTT. It specifies CASSVGGSVDTQYF.

This clonotype was seen a handful of times. This chain uses TRBV7-2 with TRBJ2-3; a possible D gene is TRBD1 (5 bases). Germline V CDR1 and CDR2: SGHTA, FQGNSA. V was shortened by 1 base and J by 1 base, with 9 bases between the two germline ends. The CDR3 contains 15 residues. The CDR3 loop is CASSLVRAGTDTQYF. Written as DNA, the CDR3 is TGTGCCAGCAGCTTAGTCAGGGCGGGCACAGATACGCAGTATTTT.

The rearrangement links TRBV20-1 to TRBJ1-2; 9 bases align to TRBD1. V was clipped by 3 bases and J by 2 bases; unmatched bases: 7. This CDR3 is built from 15 residues. The germline V gene encodes CDR1 DFQATT and CDR2 SNEGSKA (reference sequence). CDR3 amino acids: CSASGQGFDNYGYTF. The CDR3 DNA reads as TGCAGTGCTAGCGGACAGGGGTTCGACAACTATGGCTACACCTTC.

This sequence joins TRBV4-3 and TRBJ2-1, with 8 positions matching TRBD1. CDR1 is LGHNA and CDR2 is YSLEER in the germline V gene. The CDR3 is made up of 17 amino acids. J gave up 4 bases and V 4 bases, and 12 bases lay outside the gene matches. The CDR3 coding sequence is TGCGCCAGCAGCCCCTCCCCCCAGGGGGCATTGTACAATGAGCAGTTCTTC. As protein: CASSPSPQGALYNEQFF.

This chain joins TRBV7-2 and TRBJ2-7; 10 bases match TRBD1. The CDR3 sequence is 15 residues long. V lost 1 base and J lost 7; bases outside the gene matches: 7. The germline CDR1 and CDR2 sequences are SGHTA and FQGNSA. The CDR3 DNA reads TGTGCCAGCAGCTTAGGGGGGACAGGGGAGTGGGAGCAGTACTTC. Protein: CASSLGGTGEWEQYF.

The rearrangement links TRBV5-1 to TRBJ2-3; 10 bases agree with TRBD2. The V segment lost 2 bases and the J segment 1 base; nucleotides outside the gene matches: 13. CDR1 and CDR2 from the germline V gene are SGHRS and YFSETQ. The CDR3 covers 19 residues. For the CDR3, the DNA is TGCGCCAGCAGCTTAACCGGGACCTTAAGCGGGAGGGGCACAGATACGCAGTATTTT. It yields the protein CASSLTGTLSGRGTDTQYF.

Only a few counts were recorded for this clonotype. CDR3 nucleotide sequence: TGCAGTGCTGACCGGGACTACAACAATGAGCAGTTCTTC. Translation gives CSADRDYNNEQFF. This rearrangement joins TRBV20-1 to TRBJ2-1; 7 bases are a match to TRBD2. Trimming took 5 bases from V and 5 from J; bases not matched to a gene: 6. The CDR3 is made up of 13 amino acids. Germline CDR1 reads DFQATT; CDR2 reads SNEGSKA (reference sequence).

The gene calls are TRBV20-1 and TRBJ2-5; D uncertain. Trimming pared 1 base from V and 5 bases from J, leaving 8 bases between. Germline CDR1 is DFQATT and CDR2 is SNEGSKA (reference sequence). The CDR3 sequence is 12 residues long. CDR3 in amino acids: CSARVAVETQYF. CDR3 in DNA: TGCAGTGCTAGAGTGGCCGTCGAGACCCAGTACTTC.

This clonotype was recorded only once. The rearrangement links TRBV5-1 to TRBJ1-4; D gene unclear. This CDR3 is 14 amino acids long. V was trimmed by 3 bases and J by 5 bases, leaving 11 bases between them. CDR1 SGHRS and CDR2 YFSETQ come from the germline V gene. The CDR3 loop reads CASSYDTSNEKLFF. The DNA of the CDR3 is TGCGCCAGCAGCTACGATACCTCCAATGAAAAACTGTTTTTT.